This T cell receptor (beta chain) originates from a study of post-analysis software for immune sequencing data. On the study more broadly: Included among the disease courses, which were recorded for the cohort, were relapsing-remitting, secondary progressive and progressive-relapsing multiple sclerosis. Overall study findings and caveats: There were a few TRBV segments more frequent in patients than controls, and TRBV5-6, TRBV5-1 and TRBV20-1 were among them. A significant reduction in normalized Chao1 diversity was observed in multiple sclerosis patients versus controls. Pronounced co-clustering by F measure was evident among identically batched samples.

The germline CDR1 and CDR2 sequences are MNHEY and SVGEGT. V lost 8 bases and J lost 6; bases outside the gene matches: 22. This CDR3 spans 19 amino acids. This clonotype was observed a few times. Its antigen is undetermined. Unique molecular identifiers were built into the TCR beta cDNA libraries. T cells, about 0.95 to 10 million of them, yielded roughly 470,000 cDNA molecules. From the PCR reads, TCRdb called clonotypes with MiXCR, one entry per CDR3 protein. The sample holds 750,000 to 950,000 distinct CDR3 sequences; around 42% are singletons and the top ten take around 4.7%. Sequencing input: blood. The receptor was derived from a girl aged 5-17 years with multiple sclerosis. The rearrangement joins TRBV6-2 or TRBV6-3 to TRBJ2-3, with 11 bases lining up with TRBD2. CDR3: CASPFISLLAGGPPDTQYF. The CDR3 nucleotides read TGTGCCAGCCCCTTTATCTCTCTTCTAGCGGGAGGTCCCCCGGATACGCAGTATTTT.